The rows below give T cell receptor beta chains drawn from one sample of a study of regulatory T cells in long-lasting Graves disease. TCRdb re-called the multiplex PCR reads through MiXCR, storing one row per CDR3 protein. The sample records 500,000 or so distinct CDR3 sequences, roughly 15% being singletons. These data were also filed under a second study, of T cells in Graves' hyperthyroidism and ophthalmopathy.

This material consisted of peripheral blood mononuclear cells (PBMCs), taken at new diagnosis, from a patient treated with antithyroid drugs. The receptors here all came from a woman between 40 and 65 years old with Graves disease. CDR3s include the opening cysteine and the closing phenylalanine or tryptophan. Each record gives: D gene, V gene, J gene, clone size, CDR3 protein, CDR3 DNA. A D gene is named only where the DNA matches it firmly. Size tells how often a clone was seen (once, few, many) or the class of an expanded clone, and some rows leave it out.

NA,TRBV28,TRBJ1-5,few,CASRHPGAPPQHF,TGTGCCAGCAGACACCCGGGGGCCCCGCCCCAGCATTTT
NA,TRBV5-1,TRBJ1-6,many,CASSIRQNSPLHF,TGCGCCAGCAGCATAAGACAGAATTCACCCCTCCACTTT
NA,TRBV11-2,TRBJ1-3,many,CASSSTADSGNTIYF,TGTGCCAGCAGCTCGACAGCCGACTCTGGAAACACCATATATTTT
NA,TRBV10-3,TRBJ1-2,many,CAISEYADNYGYTF,TGTGCCATCAGTGAGTATGCCGACAACTATGGCTACACCTTC
NA,TRBV30,TRBJ2-7,many,CAWSVGGGGTYEQYF,TGTGCCTGGAGTGTAGGGGGAGGAGGTACCTACGAGCAGTACTTC
NA,TRBV20-1,TRBJ2-7,few,CSARGEEQYF,TGCAGTGCGAGGGGTGAAGAGCAGTACTTC
NA,TRBV6-1,TRBJ2-7,few,CACGRPLEQYF,TGTGCCTGCGGTCGGCCGCTAGAGCAGTACTTC
TRBD2,TRBV6-9,TRBJ2-1,NA,CASSYAGVEFF,TGTGCCAGCAGTTACGCGGGGGTGGAGTTCTTC
NA,TRBV9,TRBJ2-3,NA,CASSVGVGGHTDTQYF,TGTGCCAGCAGCGTAGGGGTGGGGGGCCACACAGATACGCAGTATTTT
TRBD2,TRBV5-1,TRBJ2-1,many,CASSPKRGYNEQFF,TGCGCCAGCAGCCCGAAGCGGGGTTACAATGAGCAGTTCTTC
NA,TRBV28,TRBJ1-4,NA,CASSSAGGVREKLFF,TGTGCCAGCAGTTCGGCGGGGGGGGTACGCGAAAAACTGTTTTTT
NA,TRBV10-3,TRBJ2-7,few,CAISVRDGGPRPSPYEQYF,TGTGCCATCAGTGTCCGGGACGGAGGCCCTCGGCCCTCTCCCTACGAGCAGTACTTC
TRBD1,TRBV3-1,TRBJ2-1,many,CASSRADRDDEQFF,TGTGCCAGCAGCCGAGCGGACAGGGACGATGAGCAGTTCTTC
NA,TRBV27,TRBJ2-7,many,CASSLGGQVGYEQYF,TGTGCCAGCAGTTTAGGGGGCCAGGTCGGGTACGAGCAGTACTTC
NA,TRBV5-1,TRBJ1-1,many,CASSLEQVGNTEAFF,TGCGCCAGCAGCTTGGAACAGGTTGGGAACACTGAAGCTTTCTTT
NA,TRBV11-2,TRBJ2-1,NA,CASSLDESYNEQFF,TGTGCCAGCAGCTTAGATGAAAGCTACAATGAGCAGTTCTTC
TRBD1,TRBV7-9,TRBJ2-7,many,CASSTRGTGLDEQYF,TGTGCCAGCAGCACCAGGGGGACAGGGTTGGACGAGCAGTACTTC
NA,TRBV28,TRBJ1-2,many,CASSSWGGYGYTF,TGTGCCAGCAGTTCATGGGGGGGTTATGGCTACACCTTC
NA,TRBV20-1,TRBJ1-4,many,CSARLPLGGEKLFF,TGCAGTGCTAGGTTGCCCTTAGGAGGCGAAAAACTGTTTTTT
NA,TRBV30,TRBJ1-2,many,CAWSVGRQRYGYTF,TGTGCCTGGAGTGTAGGACGGCAGAGATATGGCTACACCTTC
TRBD2,TRBV12-3/TRBV12-4,TRBJ2-3,few,CASSELAGVLGDTQYF,TGTGCCAGCAGCGAACTAGCGGGGGTCCTCGGGGATACGCAGTATTTT
TRBD2,TRBV7-3,TRBJ2-5,NA,CASSLRAGGRETQYF,TGTGCCAGCAGTCTAAGAGCGGGGGGCCGAGAGACCCAGTACTTC
NA,TRBV28,TRBJ1-1,many,CASSWFTEAFF,TGTGCCAGCAGTTGGTTCACTGAAGCTTTCTTT
TRBD1,TRBV29-1,TRBJ1-5,many,CSVRQGAGNQPQHF,TGCAGCGTAAGACAGGGGGCAGGCAATCAGCCCCAGCATTTT
NA,TRBV18,TRBJ1-2,many,CASSQPNYGYTF,TGTGCCAGCTCACAGCCTAACTATGGCTACACCTTC
NA,TRBV12-3/TRBV12-4,TRBJ2-2,NA,CASSLRGSRNTGELFF,TGTGCCAGCAGTTTAAGGGGGTCTCGGAACACCGGGGAGCTGTTTTTT